These T cell receptor beta chains were read from a single sample in a study of T cell responses to AZD1222 COVID-19 vaccine. Clones were sequenced by immunoSEQ multiplex PCR, and TCRdb holds only the in-frame ones, with some missing. This table has around 150,000 clones, roughly 92% appearing once. Source: peripheral blood, taken on day 0 of AZD1222 vaccination. These receptors originate from an adult in good health. CDR3s include the opening cysteine and the closing phenylalanine or tryptophan. The D gene is left open where the match is weak. The size entry is marked missing in some rows and otherwise reads once, few, many or a size class.

J gene: TRBJ1-2; CDR3 length: 13; V gene: TRBV6-1; D gene: .; clone size: .; CDR3 DNA: TGTGCCAGCAGTGAGAGGTATAGAAATGGCTACACCTTC; CDR3 protein: CASSERYRNGYTF
J gene: TRBJ2-1; CDR3 length: 16; V gene: TRBV7-9; D gene: TRBD2; clone size: .; CDR3 DNA: TGTGCCAGCAGCTTAGGCTTAGCGGGATCCTACAATGAGCAGTTCTTC; CDR3 protein: CASSLGLAGSYNEQFF
J gene: TRBJ1-1; CDR3 length: 19; V gene: TRBV3-1/TRBV3-2; D gene: TRBD1; clone size: .; CDR3 DNA: TGTGCCAGCAGCCAAGAAATAGTTGGGACAGGGGGCGGTAAGGCTGAAGCTTTCTTT; CDR3 protein: CASSQEIVGTGGGKAEAFF
J gene: TRBJ1-6; CDR3 length: 15; V gene: TRBV7-3; D gene: .; clone size: .; CDR3 DNA: TGTGCCAGCAGCTCCGGACAGTCCTATAATTCACCCCTCCACTTT; CDR3 protein: CASSSGQSYNSPLHF
J gene: TRBJ2-1; CDR3 length: 12; V gene: TRBV7-2; D gene: .; clone size: .; CDR3 DNA: TGTGCCAGCAGCTTTCAGAGGGCCGGTTGGTTCTTC; CDR3 protein: CASSFQRAGWFF
J gene: TRBJ2-1; CDR3 length: 15; V gene: TRBV6-5; D gene: TRBD2; clone size: .; CDR3 DNA: TGTGCCAGCAGTTACGTTGCGGGAGGTGTCGATGAGCAGTTCTTC; CDR3 protein: CASSYVAGGVDEQFF
J gene: TRBJ2-2; CDR3 length: 16; V gene: TRBV11-2; D gene: .; clone size: .; CDR3 DNA: TGTGCCAGCAGCCCTTTGAGAGGTGGAAGAACCGGGGAGCTGTTTTTT; CDR3 protein: CASSPLRGGRTGELFF
J gene: TRBJ1-1; CDR3 length: 13; V gene: TRBV7-8; D gene: .; clone size: .; CDR3 DNA: TGTGCCAGCAGCGCGGGGGGGAGTACTGAAGCTTTCTTT; CDR3 protein: CASSAGGSTEAFF
J gene: TRBJ2-5; CDR3 length: 14; V gene: TRBV3-1/TRBV3-2; D gene: TRBD2; clone size: .; CDR3 DNA: TGTGCCAGCAGCCAACTAGCGGGAGTTGAGACCCAGTACTTC; CDR3 protein: CASSQLAGVETQYF
J gene: TRBJ1-1; CDR3 length: 13; V gene: TRBV2; D gene: TRBD1; clone size: .; CDR3 DNA: TGTGCCAGCAGAGTCGACAGGGAGGGGGAAGCTTTCTTT; CDR3 protein: CASRVDREGEAFF
J gene: TRBJ2-5; CDR3 length: 15; V gene: TRBV3-1/TRBV3-2; D gene: .; clone size: once; CDR3 DNA: TGTGCCAGCAGCCAAGATCAGTTTGTCCAAGAGACCCAGTACTTC; CDR3 protein: CASSQDQFVQETQYF
J gene: TRBJ2-3; CDR3 length: 14; V gene: TRBV5-1; D gene: .; clone size: .; CDR3 DNA: TGCGCCAGCAGCTTGGCGGAGTACACAGATACGCAGTATTTT; CDR3 protein: CASSLAEYTDTQYF
J gene: TRBJ1-2; CDR3 length: 13; V gene: TRBV27; D gene: .; clone size: .; CDR3 DNA: TGTGCCAGCAGTACGACCTTGACAGCCGGCTACACCTTC; CDR3 protein: CASSTTLTAGYTF
J gene: TRBJ1-6; CDR3 length: 14; V gene: TRBV6-1; D gene: .; clone size: once; CDR3 DNA: TGTGCCAGCAGTCCCCGGACAGATAATTCACCCCTCCACTTT; CDR3 protein: CASSPRTDNSPLHF
J gene: TRBJ1-1; CDR3 length: 13; V gene: TRBV7-2; D gene: .; clone size: .; CDR3 DNA: TGTGCCAGCAGACCGACGGGGAACACTGAAGCTTTCTTT; CDR3 protein: CASRPTGNTEAFF
J gene: TRBJ1-2; CDR3 length: 10; V gene: TRBV7-9; D gene: .; clone size: once; CDR3 DNA: TGTGCCAGCAGCTTTGACGGCTACACCTTC; CDR3 protein: CASSFDGYTF
J gene: TRBJ1-1; CDR3 length: 14; V gene: TRBV3-1/TRBV3-2; D gene: .; clone size: .; CDR3 DNA: TGTGCCAGCAGCCAACGACGCATGAACACTGAAGCTTTCTTT; CDR3 protein: CASSQRRMNTEAFF
J gene: TRBJ1-2; CDR3 length: 14; V gene: TRBV11-2; D gene: .; clone size: .; CDR3 DNA: TGTGCCAGCAGCTCAATCGGGTCACGGAATGGCTACACCTTC; CDR3 protein: CASSSIGSRNGYTF
J gene: TRBJ2-5; CDR3 length: 15; V gene: TRBV5-1; D gene: .; clone size: .; CDR3 DNA: TGCGCCAGCAGCTTGGCGCCAGGAGAAGGGGAGACCCAGTACTTC; CDR3 protein: CASSLAPGEGETQYF
J gene: TRBJ2-5; CDR3 length: 13; V gene: TRBV9; D gene: .; clone size: .; CDR3 DNA: TGTGCCAGCAGCGTAACTAGCCGGGAGACCCAGTACTTC; CDR3 protein: CASSVTSRETQYF
J gene: TRBJ2-1; CDR3 length: 15; V gene: TRBV4-1; D gene: .; clone size: .; CDR3 DNA: TGCGCCAGCAGCCAAGGCCCTGAGCGGTACAATGAGCAGTTCTTC; CDR3 protein: CASSQGPERYNEQFF
J gene: TRBJ1-3; CDR3 length: 12; V gene: TRBV10-2; D gene: .; clone size: once; CDR3 DNA: TGCGCCAGCAGTGAGGCCGGAAACACCATATATTTT; CDR3 protein: CASSEAGNTIYF
J gene: TRBJ1-1; CDR3 length: 14; V gene: TRBV6-5; D gene: .; clone size: .; CDR3 DNA: TGTGCCAGCAGTTACGCCTTTGGAAACACTGAAGCTTTCTTT; CDR3 protein: CASSYAFGNTEAFF
J gene: TRBJ2-5; CDR3 length: 15; V gene: TRBV9; D gene: .; clone size: .; CDR3 DNA: TGTGCCAGCAGCGAGGGGGGGACGGCGCAGAAGACCCAGTACTTC; CDR3 protein: CASSEGGTAQKTQYF
J gene: TRBJ2-2; CDR3 length: 14; V gene: TRBV5-1; D gene: TRBD1; clone size: few; CDR3 DNA: TGCGCCAGCAGCCCGAGACAGGGTCAGGGGGAGCTGTTTTTT; CDR3 protein: CASSPRQGQGELFF
J gene: TRBJ1-6; CDR3 length: 16; V gene: TRBV21-1; D gene: .; clone size: .; CDR3 DNA: TGTGCCAGCAGCGAGGAGGGAGGTGTCCGAAATTCACCCCTCCACTTT; CDR3 protein: CASSEEGGVRNSPLHF
J gene: TRBJ1-5; CDR3 length: 13; V gene: TRBV3-1/TRBV3-2; D gene: .; clone size: .; CDR3 DNA: TGTGCCAGCAGCCAAGCCGAGGAACAGCCCCAGCATTTT; CDR3 protein: CASSQAEEQPQHF
J gene: TRBJ2-3; CDR3 length: 14; V gene: TRBV2; D gene: .; clone size: .; CDR3 DNA: TGTGCCAGCAGTGTCAGGACTAGCACAGATACGCAGTATTTT; CDR3 protein: CASSVRTSTDTQYF
J gene: TRBJ1-2; CDR3 length: 13; V gene: TRBV6-5; D gene: .; clone size: .; CDR3 DNA: TGTGCCAGCAGTTACGACGAGGGGTATGGCTACACCTTC; CDR3 protein: CASSYDEGYGYTF
J gene: TRBJ1-6; CDR3 length: 15; V gene: TRBV6-5; D gene: .; clone size: once; CDR3 DNA: TGTGCCAGCAGTTACTCTAGCAGGGGTAATTCACCCCTCCACTTT; CDR3 protein: CASSYSSRGNSPLHF
J gene: TRBJ1-2; CDR3 length: 14; V gene: TRBV10-3; D gene: .; clone size: .; CDR3 DNA: TGTGCCATCAGTGAGTCGGGCGGTAACTATGGCTACACCTTC; CDR3 protein: CAISESGGNYGYTF
J gene: TRBJ1-1; CDR3 length: 13; V gene: TRBV24-1; D gene: TRBD1; clone size: .; CDR3 DNA: TGTGCCACCAGGACAGGGCTGAACACTGAAGCTTTCTTT; CDR3 protein: CATRTGLNTEAFF
J gene: TRBJ1-1; CDR3 length: 16; V gene: TRBV28; D gene: .; clone size: .; CDR3 DNA: TGTGCCAGCAGTTCCCCGAACCTGGGGCTTGGCACTGAAGCTTTCTTT; CDR3 protein: CASSSPNLGLGTEAFF
J gene: TRBJ2-1; CDR3 length: 17; V gene: TRBV11-2; D gene: .; clone size: .; CDR3 DNA: TGTGCCAGCAGCTCCGGGGCCTCCTTAAGCTCCTACAATGAGCAGTTCTTC; CDR3 protein: CASSSGASLSSYNEQFF
J gene: TRBJ2-1; CDR3 length: 17; V gene: TRBV18; D gene: TRBD2; clone size: once; CDR3 DNA: TGTGCCAGCTCACCACCCCTTACTAGCGGGGGTTACAATGAGCAGTTCTTC; CDR3 protein: CASSPPLTSGGYNEQFF
J gene: TRBJ2-1; CDR3 length: 15; V gene: TRBV6-5; D gene: TRBD2; clone size: .; CDR3 DNA: TGTGCCAGCAGCAAGACTAGCGGGAGAGGGATTGAGCAGTTCTTC; CDR3 protein: CASSKTSGRGIEQFF
J gene: TRBJ2-1; CDR3 length: 17; V gene: TRBV3-1/TRBV3-2; D gene: TRBD2; clone size: .; CDR3 DNA: TGTGCCAGCAGCCAAGGTACTGGGGGGAGGGCCAGAAATGAGCAGTTCTTC; CDR3 protein: CASSQGTGGRARNEQFF
J gene: TRBJ1-4; CDR3 length: 15; V gene: TRBV3-1/TRBV3-2; D gene: .; clone size: .; CDR3 DNA: TGTGCCAGCAGCCTTGGAGGGGGTAGGGGTGAAAAACTGTTTTTT; CDR3 protein: CASSLGGGRGEKLFF
J gene: TRBJ1-6; CDR3 length: 18; V gene: TRBV4-1; D gene: .; clone size: .; CDR3 DNA: TGCGCCAGCAGCCATTCGGGACACATGAGCTCCTATAATTCACCCCTCCACTTT; CDR3 protein: CASSHSGHMSSYNSPLHF
J gene: TRBJ1-1; CDR3 length: 14; V gene: TRBV28; D gene: TRBD1; clone size: .; CDR3 DNA: TGTGCCAGCAGTTTGGGACAGGCTTACACTGAAGCTTTCTTT; CDR3 protein: CASSLGQAYTEAFF
J gene: TRBJ1-1; CDR3 length: 15; V gene: TRBV5-1; D gene: .; clone size: .; CDR3 DNA: TGCGCCAGCAGCTTGGCGGCGCAGTTGAACACTGAAGCTTTCTTT; CDR3 protein: CASSLAAQLNTEAFF
J gene: TRBJ1-2; CDR3 length: 13; V gene: TRBV12-3/TRBV12-4; D gene: .; clone size: .; CDR3 DNA: TGTGCCACCTGGGGGGTGGCTAACTATGGCTACACCTTC; CDR3 protein: CATWGVANYGYTF
J gene: TRBJ1-2; CDR3 length: 14; V gene: TRBV5-8; D gene: TRBD1; clone size: .; CDR3 DNA: TGTGCCAGCAGCTTGACAGGGGCGGGTTACGGCTACACCTTC; CDR3 protein: CASSLTGAGYGYTF
J gene: TRBJ1-4; CDR3 length: 14; V gene: TRBV28; D gene: .; clone size: .; CDR3 DNA: TGTGCCAGCAGTCTCGAAATTAGAAATGAAAAACTGTTTTTT; CDR3 protein: CASSLEIRNEKLFF
J gene: TRBJ1-2; CDR3 length: 15; V gene: TRBV27; D gene: .; clone size: .; CDR3 DNA: TGTGCCAGCAGTTTAGATTACACCCGTTATGGGGGCTACACCTTC; CDR3 protein: CASSLDYTRYGGYTF
J gene: TRBJ1-2; CDR3 length: 15; V gene: TRBV14; D gene: .; clone size: .; CDR3 DNA: TGTGCCAGCAGCCAAGTCCGCGGAGCTAACTATGGCTACACCTTC; CDR3 protein: CASSQVRGANYGYTF
J gene: TRBJ1-6; CDR3 length: 16; V gene: TRBV27; D gene: TRBD1; clone size: .; CDR3 DNA: TGTGCCAGCAGTCCGACAGGGTTCCCCTATAATTCACCCCTCCACTTT; CDR3 protein: CASSPTGFPYNSPLHF
J gene: TRBJ1-5; CDR3 length: 16; V gene: TRBV28; D gene: .; clone size: .; CDR3 DNA: TGTGCCAGCGGACCCCTCAGGACAGCCTCGGCTCAGCCCCAGCATTTT; CDR3 protein: CASGPLRTASAQPQHF
J gene: TRBJ1-2; CDR3 length: 13; V gene: TRBV12-3/TRBV12-4; D gene: .; clone size: .; CDR3 DNA: TGTGCCAGCAGTTTTGACAGAAACTATGGCTACACCTTC; CDR3 protein: CASSFDRNYGYTF
J gene: TRBJ2-5; CDR3 length: 13; V gene: TRBV11-2; D gene: .; clone size: few; CDR3 DNA: TGTGCCAGCAGCGGACAGCTTGAAGAGACCCAGTACTTC; CDR3 protein: CASSGQLEETQYF
J gene: TRBJ2-2; CDR3 length: 16; V gene: TRBV5-1; D gene: TRBD1; clone size: .; CDR3 DNA: TGCGCCAGCAGCCCAGCCGGGACAGAGAACACCGGGGAGCTGTTTTTT; CDR3 protein: CASSPAGTENTGELFF
J gene: TRBJ2-3; CDR3 length: 15; V gene: TRBV6-4; D gene: .; clone size: .; CDR3 DNA: TGTGCCAGCAGTGACTCTCAGGGGGGCCCAGATACGCAGTATTTT; CDR3 protein: CASSDSQGGPDTQYF
J gene: TRBJ1-2; CDR3 length: 15; V gene: TRBV5-1; D gene: TRBD1; clone size: .; CDR3 DNA: TGCGCCAGCAGCTTGGAGGGACAGCCTAGCTATGGCTACACCTTC; CDR3 protein: CASSLEGQPSYGYTF
J gene: TRBJ2-2; CDR3 length: 15; V gene: TRBV19; D gene: .; clone size: .; CDR3 DNA: TGTGCCAGTAGAAGCCCACGGATAAACACCGGGGAGCTGTTTTTT; CDR3 protein: CASRSPRINTGELFF
J gene: TRBJ2-3; CDR3 length: 14; V gene: TRBV7-2; D gene: TRBD1; clone size: .; CDR3 DNA: TGTGCCAGCAGCTCAGGACAGGGCCCAGATACGCAGTATTTT; CDR3 protein: CASSSGQGPDTQYF